A few counts support the clone carrying this TCR beta chain. This entry comes from a study of beta chain features in type 1 diabetes. Sequencing targeted expressed TCRB transcripts, as all isolated RNA had been reverse transcribed. Clones were read by immunoSEQ multiplex PCR, and TCRdb kept only the in-frame ones, dropping some. The data contain 220,000 or so clones, 68% of them singletons. Sequencing was carried out using naive CD4+ T cells from blood. The receptor's source is a man aged 25-45 years in good health.

Here the CDR3 DNA reads TGTGCCTGGGGACAGGCTAATTCACCCCTCCACTTT. Encoded protein: CAWGQANSPLHF. The chain carries TRBV30 and TRBJ1-6, with 7 bases aligning to TRBD1. The junction had 1 base not matched to a gene; V was cut back by 5 bases and J by 6 bases. The CDR3 sequence is 12 residues long. The germline CDR1 and CDR2 sequences are GTSNPN and SVGIG (reference sequence). The full variable domain, with the rest looked up from reference TRBV30 and TRBJ1-6, is SQTIHQWPATLVQPVGSPLSLECTVEGTSNPNLYWYRQAAGRGLQLLFYSVGIGQISSEVPQNLSASRPQDRQFILSSKKLLLSDSGFYLCAWGQANSPLHFGNGTRLTVT.